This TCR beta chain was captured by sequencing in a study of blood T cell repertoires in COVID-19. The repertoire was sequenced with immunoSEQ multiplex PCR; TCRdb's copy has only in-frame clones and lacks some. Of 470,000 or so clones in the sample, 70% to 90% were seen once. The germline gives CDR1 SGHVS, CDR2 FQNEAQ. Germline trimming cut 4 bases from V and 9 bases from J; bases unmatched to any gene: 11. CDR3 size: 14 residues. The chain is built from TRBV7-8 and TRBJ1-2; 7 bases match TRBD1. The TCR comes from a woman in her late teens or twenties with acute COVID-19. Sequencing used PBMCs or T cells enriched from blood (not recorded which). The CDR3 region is CASSSSTGSRSYTF. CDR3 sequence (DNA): TGTGCCAGCAGCTCCTCGACAGGGTCCCGAAGCTACACCTTC.